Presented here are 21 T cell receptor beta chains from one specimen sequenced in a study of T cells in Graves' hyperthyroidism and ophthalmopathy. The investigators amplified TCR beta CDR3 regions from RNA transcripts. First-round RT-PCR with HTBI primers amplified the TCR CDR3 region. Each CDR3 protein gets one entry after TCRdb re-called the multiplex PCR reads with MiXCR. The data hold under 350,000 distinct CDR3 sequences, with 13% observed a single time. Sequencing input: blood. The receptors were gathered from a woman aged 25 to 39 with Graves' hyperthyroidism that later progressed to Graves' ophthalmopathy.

The CDR3 is CASSPGDFSNQPQHF. The CDR3 nucleotides read TGTGCCAGCTCACCAGGGGATTTTAGCAATCAGCCCCAGCATTTT. The rearrangement links TRBV18 to TRBJ1-5, with D uncertain. The CDR3 is 15 amino acids. Trimming pared 2 bases from V and 0 bases from J, leaving 8 bases between. Germline-derived CDR1 and CDR2 are KGHSH and LQKENI. Full variable domain (remainder filled in from reference TRBV18 and TRBJ1-5): NAGVMQNPRHLVRRRGQEARLRCSPMKGHSHVYWYRQLPEEGLKFMVYLQKENIIDESGMPKERFSAEFPKEGPSILRIQQVVRGDSAAYFCASSPGDFSNQPQHFGDGTRLSIL.

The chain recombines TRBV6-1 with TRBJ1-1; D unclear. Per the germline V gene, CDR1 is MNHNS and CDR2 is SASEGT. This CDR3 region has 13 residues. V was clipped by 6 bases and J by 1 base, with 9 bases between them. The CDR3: CASSPLPNTEAFF. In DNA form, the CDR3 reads TGTGCCAGCAGCCCCCTTCCGAACACTGAAGCTTTCTTT.

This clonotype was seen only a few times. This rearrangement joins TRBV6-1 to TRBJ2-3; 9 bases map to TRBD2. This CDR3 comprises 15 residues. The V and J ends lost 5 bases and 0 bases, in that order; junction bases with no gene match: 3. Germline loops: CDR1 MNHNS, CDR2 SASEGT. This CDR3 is CASSSSGISTDTQYF. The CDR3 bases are TGTGCCAGCAGTTCTAGCGGGATTAGCACAGATACGCAGTATTTT.

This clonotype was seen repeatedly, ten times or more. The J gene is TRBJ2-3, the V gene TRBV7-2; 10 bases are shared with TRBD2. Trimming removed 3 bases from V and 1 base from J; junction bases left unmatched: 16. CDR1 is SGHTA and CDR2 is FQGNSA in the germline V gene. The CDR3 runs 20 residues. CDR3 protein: CASSFFRGASGSQGTDTQYF. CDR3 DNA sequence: TGTGCCAGCAGCTTCTTTAGGGGGGCTAGCGGGAGCCAGGGCACAGATACGCAGTATTTT.

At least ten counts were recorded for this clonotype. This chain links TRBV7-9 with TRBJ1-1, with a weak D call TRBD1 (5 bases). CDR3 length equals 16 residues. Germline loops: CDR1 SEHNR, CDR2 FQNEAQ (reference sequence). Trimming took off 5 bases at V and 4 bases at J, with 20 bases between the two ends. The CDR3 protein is CASSQKSRVGGTEAFF. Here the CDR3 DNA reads TGTGCCAGCAGCCAAAAATCGAGGGTCGGGGGCACTGAAGCTTTCTTT. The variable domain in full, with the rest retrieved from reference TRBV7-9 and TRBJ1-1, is DTGVSQNPRHKITKRGQNVTFRCDPISEHNRLYWYRQTLGQGPEFLTYFQNEAQLEKSRLLSDRFSAERPKGSFSTLEIQRTEQGDSAMYLCASSQKSRVGGTEAFFGQGTRLTVV.

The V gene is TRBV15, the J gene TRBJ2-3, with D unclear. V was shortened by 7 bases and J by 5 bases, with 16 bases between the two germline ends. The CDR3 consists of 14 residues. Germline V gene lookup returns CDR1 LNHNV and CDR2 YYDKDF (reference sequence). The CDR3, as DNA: TGTGCCACCACCTTAGGGCGCTCTCAAGATACGCAGTATTTT. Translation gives CATTLGRSQDTQYF. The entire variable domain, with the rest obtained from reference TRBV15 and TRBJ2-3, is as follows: DAMVIQNPRYQVTQFGKPVTLSCSQTLNHNVMYWYQQKSSQAPKLLFHYYDKDFNNEADTPDNFQSRRPNTSFCFLDIRSPGLGDTAMYLCATTLGRSQDTQYFGPGTRLTVL.

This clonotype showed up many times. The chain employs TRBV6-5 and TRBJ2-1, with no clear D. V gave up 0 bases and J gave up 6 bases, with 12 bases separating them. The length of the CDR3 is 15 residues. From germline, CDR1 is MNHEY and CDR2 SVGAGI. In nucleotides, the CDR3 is TGTGCCAGCAGTTACTCGATATCAGTCACCAATGAGCAGTTCTTC. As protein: CASSYSISVTNEQFF.

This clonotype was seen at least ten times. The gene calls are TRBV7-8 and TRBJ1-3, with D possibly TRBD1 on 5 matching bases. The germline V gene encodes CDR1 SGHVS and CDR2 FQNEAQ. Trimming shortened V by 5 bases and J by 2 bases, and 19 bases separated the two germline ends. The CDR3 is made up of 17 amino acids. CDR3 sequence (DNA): TGTGCCAGCAGCGCGCCCCCGAGGGGCGCGGCTGGAAACACCATATATTTT. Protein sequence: CASSAPPRGAAGNTIYF.

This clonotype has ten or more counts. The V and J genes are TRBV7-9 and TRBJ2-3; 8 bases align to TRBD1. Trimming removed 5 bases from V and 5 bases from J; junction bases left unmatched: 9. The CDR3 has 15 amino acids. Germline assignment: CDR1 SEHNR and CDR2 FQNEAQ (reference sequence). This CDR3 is CASSAPDRALDTQYF. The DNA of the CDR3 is TGTGCCAGCAGCGCCCCGGACAGGGCCTTAGATACGCAGTATTTT.

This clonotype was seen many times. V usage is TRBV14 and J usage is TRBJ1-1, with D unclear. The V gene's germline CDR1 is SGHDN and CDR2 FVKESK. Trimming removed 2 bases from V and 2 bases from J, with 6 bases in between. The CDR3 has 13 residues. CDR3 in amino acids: CASSQSANTEAFF. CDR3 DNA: TGTGCCAGCAGCCAAAGCGCTAACACTGAAGCTTTCTTT.

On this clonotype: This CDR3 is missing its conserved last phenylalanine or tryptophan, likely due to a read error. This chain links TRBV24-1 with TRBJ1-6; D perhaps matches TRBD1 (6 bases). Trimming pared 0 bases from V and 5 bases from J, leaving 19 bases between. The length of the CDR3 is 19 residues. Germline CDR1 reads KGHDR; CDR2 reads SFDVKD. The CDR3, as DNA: TGTGCCACCAGTGATTTGCGGTCTGGGGAGGCAGGGGATAATTCACCCCTCCACCTT. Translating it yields CATSDLRSGEAGDNSPLHL.

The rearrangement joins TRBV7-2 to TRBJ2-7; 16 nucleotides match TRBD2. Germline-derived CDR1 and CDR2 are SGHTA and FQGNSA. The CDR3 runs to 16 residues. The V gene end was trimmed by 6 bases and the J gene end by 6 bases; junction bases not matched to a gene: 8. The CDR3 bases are TGTGCCAGCAGTCGGGGACTAGCGGGAGGGCGGGTCGAGCAGTACTTC. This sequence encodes CASSRGLAGGRVEQYF.

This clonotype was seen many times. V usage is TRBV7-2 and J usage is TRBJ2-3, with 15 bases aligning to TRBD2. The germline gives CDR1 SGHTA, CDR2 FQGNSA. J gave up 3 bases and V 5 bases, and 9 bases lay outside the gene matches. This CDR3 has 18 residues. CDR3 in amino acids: CASSPKSGLAGGTDTQYF. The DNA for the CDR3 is TGTGCCAGCAGCCCAAAATCGGGACTAGCGGGAGGTACAGATACGCAGTATTTT.

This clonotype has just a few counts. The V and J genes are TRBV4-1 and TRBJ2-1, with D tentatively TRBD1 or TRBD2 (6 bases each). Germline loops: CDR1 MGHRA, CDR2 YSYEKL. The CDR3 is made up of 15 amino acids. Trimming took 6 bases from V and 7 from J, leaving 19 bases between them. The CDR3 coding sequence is TGCGCCAGCAGGAGCCCGGGGGCCCGGGGGAATGAGCAGTTCTTC. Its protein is CASRSPGARGNEQFF.

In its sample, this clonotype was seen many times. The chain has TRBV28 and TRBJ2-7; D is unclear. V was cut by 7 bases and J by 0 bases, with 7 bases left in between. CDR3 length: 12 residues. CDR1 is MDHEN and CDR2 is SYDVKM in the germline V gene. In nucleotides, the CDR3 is TGTGCCAGCACCTCGGGCTCCTACGAGCAGTACTTC. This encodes CASTSGSYEQYF.

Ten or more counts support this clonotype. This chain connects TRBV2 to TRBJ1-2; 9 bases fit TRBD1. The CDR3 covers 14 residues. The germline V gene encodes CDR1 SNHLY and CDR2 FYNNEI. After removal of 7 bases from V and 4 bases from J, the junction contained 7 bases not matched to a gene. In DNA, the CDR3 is TGTGCCAGCACTTCCGGGACAGGGCGCTATGGCTACACCTTC. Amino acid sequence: CASTSGTGRYGYTF.

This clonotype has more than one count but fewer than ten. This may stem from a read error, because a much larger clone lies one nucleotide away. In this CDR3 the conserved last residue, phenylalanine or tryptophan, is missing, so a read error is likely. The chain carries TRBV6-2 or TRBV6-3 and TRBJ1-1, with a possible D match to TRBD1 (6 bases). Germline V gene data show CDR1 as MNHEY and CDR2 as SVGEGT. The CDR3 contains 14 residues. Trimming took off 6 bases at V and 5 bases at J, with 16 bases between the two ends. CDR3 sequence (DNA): TGTGCCAGCAGGTCTTGGGGGGGCCGGACTGAAGCTTTCATT. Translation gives CASRSWGGRTEAFI.

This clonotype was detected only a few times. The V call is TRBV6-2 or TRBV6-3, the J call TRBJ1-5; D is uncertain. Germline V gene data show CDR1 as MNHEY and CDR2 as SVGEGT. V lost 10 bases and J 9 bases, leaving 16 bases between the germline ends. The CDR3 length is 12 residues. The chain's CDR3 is CATREASRPQHF. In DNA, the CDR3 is TGTGCCACCCGGGAGGCCAGCCGGCCCCAGCATTTT.

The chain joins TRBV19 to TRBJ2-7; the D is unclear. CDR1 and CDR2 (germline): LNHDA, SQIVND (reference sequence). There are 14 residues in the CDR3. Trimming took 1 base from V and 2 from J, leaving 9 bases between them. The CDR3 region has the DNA TGTGCCAGTAGTATAGCTGGAGAAGCCTACGAGCAGTACTTC. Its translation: CASSIAGEAYEQYF.

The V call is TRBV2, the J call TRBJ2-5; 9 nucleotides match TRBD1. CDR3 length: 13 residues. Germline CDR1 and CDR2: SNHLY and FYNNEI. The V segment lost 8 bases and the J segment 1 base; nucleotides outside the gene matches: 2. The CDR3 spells CASLQGAQETQYF. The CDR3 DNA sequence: TGTGCCAGCCTACAGGGGGCCCAAGAGACCCAGTACTTC.

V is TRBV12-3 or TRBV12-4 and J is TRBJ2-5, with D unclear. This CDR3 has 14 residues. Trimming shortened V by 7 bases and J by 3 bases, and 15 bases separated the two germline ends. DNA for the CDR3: TGTGCCAGCAATCTACGCGGCGGAGAAGAGACCCAGTACTTC. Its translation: CASNLRGGEETQYF.